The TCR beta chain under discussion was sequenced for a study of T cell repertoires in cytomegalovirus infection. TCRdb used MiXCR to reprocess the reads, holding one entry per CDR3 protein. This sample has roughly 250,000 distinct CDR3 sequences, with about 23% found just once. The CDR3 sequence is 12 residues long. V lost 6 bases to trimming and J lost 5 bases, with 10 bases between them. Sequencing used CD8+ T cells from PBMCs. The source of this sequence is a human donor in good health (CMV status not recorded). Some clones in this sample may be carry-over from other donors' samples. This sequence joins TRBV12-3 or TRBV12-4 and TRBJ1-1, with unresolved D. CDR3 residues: CASRIIRTEAFF. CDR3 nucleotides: TGTGCCAGCAGAATAATTAGGACTGAAGCTTTCTTT.